What follows are 9 T cell receptor beta chains derived from one specimen sequenced in a study of tumor-infiltrating lymphocytes in localized non-small cell lung cancer. Some clones are missing from TCRdb's copy, which holds only in-frame ones; the method was immunoSEQ multiplex PCR. The top ten clones hold roughly 5.4% of a sample with 20,000 to 25,000 clones, about three fifths of them seen once. Sequenced: lung tumor tissue. Receptor source: a human donor with non-small cell lung cancer.

The V and J genes are TRBV6-5 and TRBJ1-6; maybe TRBD1 (5 bases). Trimming took off 0 bases at V and 8 bases at J, with 11 bases between the two ends. The germline V gene encodes CDR1 MNHEY and CDR2 SVGAGI. The CDR3 consists of 15 residues. The CDR3 DNA sequence: TGTGCCAGCAGTTACTCAAGGGGCTCGGATTCACCCCTCCACTTT. The encoded protein is CASSYSRGSDSPLHF.

The CDR3 protein is CASSSPPGRTYNEQFF. CDR3 DNA sequence: TGTGCCAGCAGCTCCCCCCCGGGGAGGACCTACAATGAGCAGTTCTTC. V is TRBV13 and J is TRBJ2-1, with D perhaps matching TRBD2 (6 bases). The germline V gene encodes CDR1 PRHDT and CDR2 FYEKMQ (reference sequence). This CDR3 contains 16 residues. Trimming pared 4 bases from V and 2 bases from J, leaving 15 bases between. The full variable domain, completed using reference TRBV13 and TRBJ2-1, is AAGVIQSPRHLIKEKRETATLKCYPIPRHDTVYWYQQGPGQDPQFLISFYEKMQSDKGSIPDRFSAQQFSDYHSELNMSSLELGDSALYFCASSSPPGRTYNEQFFGPGTRLTVL.

V is TRBV5-1 and J is TRBJ1-4, with D tentatively TRBD1 (5 bases). Germline values: CDR1 SGHRS, CDR2 YFSETQ. This CDR3 has 13 amino acids. V was clipped by 4 bases and J by 7 bases, with 11 bases between them. In nucleotides, the CDR3 is TGCGCCAGCAGCCTGGACATCTCTGAAAAACTGTTTTTT. Translated, it gives CASSLDISEKLFF.

The V and J genes are TRBV6-5 and TRBJ2-7; maybe TRBD2 (6 bases). Germline CDR1 and CDR2: MNHEY and SVGAGI. This CDR3 has 14 amino acids. V lost 2 bases, J lost 6 bases, and 14 bases lay in between. DNA for the CDR3: TGTGCCAGCAGTTACCGAGCGGGTTTGGGCGAGCAGTACTTC. Translated: CASSYRAGLGEQYF.

The genes are TRBV6-5 and TRBJ1-4; perhaps TRBD1 as D (5 bases). The CDR3 loop spans 13 amino acids. Trimming left V 6 bases short and J 7 bases short, with 12 bases between. CDR1 MNHEY and CDR2 SVGAGI come from the germline V gene. CDR3 DNA sequence: TGTGCCAGCAGCTCGCGGGGCAGTGAAAAACTGTTTTTT. It codes for CASSSRGSEKLFF.

The chain employs TRBV10-3 and TRBJ2-3; possible D gene TRBD2, 5 bases. Germline CDR1 reads ENHRY; CDR2 reads SYGVKD. This CDR3 has 14 amino acids. Trimming shortened V by 0 bases and J by 3 bases, and 7 bases separated the two germline ends. CDR3 region: CAISESRGTDTQYF. For the CDR3, the DNA is TGTGCCATCAGTGAGTCGAGAGGGACAGATACGCAGTATTTT.

V gene TRBV5-4 combines with J gene TRBJ2-1; 7 nucleotides align to TRBD2. Per the germline V gene, CDR1 is SGHNT and CDR2 is YYREEE (reference sequence). The CDR3 consists of 16 residues. V shed 4 bases, J shed 0 bases, and the junction held 7 bases outside the gene matches. This chain's CDR3 is CASSLQLASSYNEQFF. In DNA, the CDR3 is TGTGCCAGCAGCCTTCAACTAGCGAGCTCCTACAATGAGCAGTTCTTC.

The V gene is TRBV18, the J gene TRBJ1-3; D remains ambiguous. CDR1 is KGHSH and CDR2 is LQKENI in the germline V gene. The CDR3 is 13 residues long. Trimming took off 3 bases at V and 4 bases at J, with 7 bases between the two ends. The CDR3 spells CASSPGPGNTIYF. CDR3 in DNA: TGTGCCAGCTCACCCGGACCAGGAAACACCATATATTTT.

In this sample, this clone is medium-sized. The CDR3 region has the DNA TGTGCCTGGGCCAAAGGATCGAACACTGAAGCTTTCTTT. As protein: CAWAKGSNTEAFF. The chain recombines TRBV30 with TRBJ1-1, with no clear D. The CDR3 sequence is 13 residues long. Germline CDR1 is GTSNPN and CDR2 is SVGIG (reference sequence). V was pared by 5 bases and J by 1 base, with 11 bases between.